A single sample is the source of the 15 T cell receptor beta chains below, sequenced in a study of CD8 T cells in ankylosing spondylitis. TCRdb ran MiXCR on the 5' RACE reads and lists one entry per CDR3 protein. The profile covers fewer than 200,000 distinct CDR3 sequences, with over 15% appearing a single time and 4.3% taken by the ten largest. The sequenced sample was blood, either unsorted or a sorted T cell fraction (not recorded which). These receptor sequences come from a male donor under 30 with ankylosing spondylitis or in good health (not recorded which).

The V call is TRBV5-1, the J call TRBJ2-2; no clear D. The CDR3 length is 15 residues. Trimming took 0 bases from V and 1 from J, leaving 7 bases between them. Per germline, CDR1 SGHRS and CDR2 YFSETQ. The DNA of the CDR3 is TGCGCCAGCAGCTTGGGGTCCGAGAACACCGGGGAGCTGTTTTTT. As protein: CASSLGSENTGELFF.

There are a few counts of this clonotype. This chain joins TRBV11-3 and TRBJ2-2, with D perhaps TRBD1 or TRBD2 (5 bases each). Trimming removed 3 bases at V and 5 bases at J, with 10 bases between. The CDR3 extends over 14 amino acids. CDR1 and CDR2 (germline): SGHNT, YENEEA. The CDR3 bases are TGTGCCAGCAGCTTTGGAGAGGGGACCGGGGAGCTGTTTTTT. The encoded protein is CASSFGEGTGELFF.

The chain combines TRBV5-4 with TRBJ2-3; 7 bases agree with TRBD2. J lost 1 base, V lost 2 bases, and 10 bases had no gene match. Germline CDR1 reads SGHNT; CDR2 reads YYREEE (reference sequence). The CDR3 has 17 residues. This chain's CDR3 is CASSLRFLGGGTDTQYF. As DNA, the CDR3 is TGTGCCAGCAGCTTACGTTTCCTGGGGGGGGGCACAGATACGCAGTATTTT.

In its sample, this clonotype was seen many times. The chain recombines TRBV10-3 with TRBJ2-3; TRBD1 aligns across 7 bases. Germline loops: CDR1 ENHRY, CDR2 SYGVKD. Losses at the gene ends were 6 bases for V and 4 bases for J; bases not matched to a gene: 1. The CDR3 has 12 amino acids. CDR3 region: CAISTGADTQYF. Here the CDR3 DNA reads TGTGCCATCAGCACAGGGGCAGATACGCAGTATTTT.

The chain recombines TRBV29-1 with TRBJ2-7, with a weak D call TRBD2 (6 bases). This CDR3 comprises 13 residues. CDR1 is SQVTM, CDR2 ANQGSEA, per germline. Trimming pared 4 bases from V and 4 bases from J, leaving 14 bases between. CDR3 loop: CSVGIGGVYEQYF. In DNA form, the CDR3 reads TGCAGCGTTGGGATCGGCGGGGTGTACGAGCAGTACTTC.

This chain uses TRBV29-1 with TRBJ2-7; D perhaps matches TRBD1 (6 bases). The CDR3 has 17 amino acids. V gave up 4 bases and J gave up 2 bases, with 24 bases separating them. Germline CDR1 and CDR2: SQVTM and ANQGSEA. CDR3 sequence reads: CSVVPPRLTGNAYEQYF. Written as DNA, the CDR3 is TGCAGCGTTGTCCCCCCGCGATTAACAGGGAATGCCTACGAGCAGTACTTC.

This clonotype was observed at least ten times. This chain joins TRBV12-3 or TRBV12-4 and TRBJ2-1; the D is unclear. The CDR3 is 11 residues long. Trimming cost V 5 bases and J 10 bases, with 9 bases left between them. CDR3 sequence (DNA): TGTGCCAGCAGTGCGCCCCTAGAGCAGTTCTTC. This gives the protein CASSAPLEQFF.

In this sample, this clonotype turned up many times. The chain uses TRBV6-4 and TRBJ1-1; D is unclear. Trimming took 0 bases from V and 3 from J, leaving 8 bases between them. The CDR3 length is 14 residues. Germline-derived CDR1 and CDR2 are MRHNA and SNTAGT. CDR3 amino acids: CASSDSGQHTEAFF. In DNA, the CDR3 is TGTGCCAGCAGTGACTCGGGCCAGCACACTGAAGCTTTCTTT.

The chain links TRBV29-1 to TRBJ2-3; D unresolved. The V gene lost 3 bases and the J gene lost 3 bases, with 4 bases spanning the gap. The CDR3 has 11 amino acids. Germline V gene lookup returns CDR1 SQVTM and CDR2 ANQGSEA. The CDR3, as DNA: TGCAGCGTTGAGGCTACAGATACGCAGTATTTT. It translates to CSVEATDTQYF.

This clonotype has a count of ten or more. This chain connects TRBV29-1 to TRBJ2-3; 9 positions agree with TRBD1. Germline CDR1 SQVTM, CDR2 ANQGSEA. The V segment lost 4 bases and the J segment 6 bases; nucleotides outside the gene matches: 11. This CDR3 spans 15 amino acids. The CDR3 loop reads CSVGPSDRGFDTQYF. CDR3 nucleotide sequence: TGCAGCGTTGGGCCCTCAGACAGGGGGTTCGATACGCAGTATTTT.

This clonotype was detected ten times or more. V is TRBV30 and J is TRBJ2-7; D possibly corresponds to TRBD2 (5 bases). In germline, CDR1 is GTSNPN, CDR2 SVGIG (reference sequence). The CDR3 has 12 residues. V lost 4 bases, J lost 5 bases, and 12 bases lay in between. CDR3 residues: CAWNHLAHEQYF. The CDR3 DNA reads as TGTGCCTGGAATCACCTAGCCCACGAGCAGTACTTC. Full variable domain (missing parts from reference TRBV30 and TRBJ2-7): SQTIHQWPATLVQPVGSPLSLECTVEGTSNPNLYWYRQAAGRGLQLLFYSVGIGQISSEVPQNLSASRPQDRQFILSSKKLLLSDSGFYLCAWNHLAHEQYFGPGTRLTVT.

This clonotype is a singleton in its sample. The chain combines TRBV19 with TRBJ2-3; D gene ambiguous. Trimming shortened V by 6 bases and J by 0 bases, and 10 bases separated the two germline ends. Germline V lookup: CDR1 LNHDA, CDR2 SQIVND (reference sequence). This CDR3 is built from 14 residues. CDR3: CASRRQWSTDTQYF. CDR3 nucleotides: TGTGCCAGTAGGCGGCAGTGGAGCACAGATACGCAGTATTTT.

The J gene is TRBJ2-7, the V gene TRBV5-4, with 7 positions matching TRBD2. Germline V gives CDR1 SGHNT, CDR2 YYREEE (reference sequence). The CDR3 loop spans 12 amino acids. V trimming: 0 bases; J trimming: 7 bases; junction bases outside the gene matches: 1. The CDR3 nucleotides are TGTGCCAGCAGCTTGGAGCGGGGAGAGCAGTACGTC. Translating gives CASSLERGEQYV.

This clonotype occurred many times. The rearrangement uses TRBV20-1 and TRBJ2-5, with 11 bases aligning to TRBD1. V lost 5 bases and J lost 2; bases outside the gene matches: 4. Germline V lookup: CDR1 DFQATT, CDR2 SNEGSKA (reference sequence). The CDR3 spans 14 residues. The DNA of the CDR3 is TGCAGTGCTCGGGACAGGGGGAGTCAAGAGACCCAGTACTTC. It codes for CSARDRGSQETQYF.

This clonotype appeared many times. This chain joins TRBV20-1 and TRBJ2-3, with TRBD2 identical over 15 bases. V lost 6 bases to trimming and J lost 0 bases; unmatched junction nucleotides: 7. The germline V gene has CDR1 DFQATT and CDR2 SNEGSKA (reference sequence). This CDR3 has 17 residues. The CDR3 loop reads CSAAAGTSGRSTDTQYF. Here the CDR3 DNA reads TGCAGTGCCGCCGCCGGGACTAGCGGGAGGAGCACAGATACGCAGTATTTT.